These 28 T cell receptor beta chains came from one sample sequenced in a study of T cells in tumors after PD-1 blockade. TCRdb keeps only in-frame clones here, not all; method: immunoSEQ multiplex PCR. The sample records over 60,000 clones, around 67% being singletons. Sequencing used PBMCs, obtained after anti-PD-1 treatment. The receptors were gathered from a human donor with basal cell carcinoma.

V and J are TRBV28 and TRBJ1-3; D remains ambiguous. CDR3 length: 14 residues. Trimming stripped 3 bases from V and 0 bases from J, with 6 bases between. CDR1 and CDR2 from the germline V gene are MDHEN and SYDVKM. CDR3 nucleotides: TGTGCCAGCAGTTTGGCCAGCTCTGGAAACACCATATATTTT. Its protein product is CASSLASSGNTIYF.

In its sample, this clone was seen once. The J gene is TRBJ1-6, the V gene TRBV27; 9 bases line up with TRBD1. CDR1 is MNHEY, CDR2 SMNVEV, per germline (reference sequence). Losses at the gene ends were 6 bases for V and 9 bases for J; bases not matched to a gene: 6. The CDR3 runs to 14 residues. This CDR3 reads CASRQGAIGSPLHF. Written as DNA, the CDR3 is TGTGCCAGCAGACAGGGGGCCATTGGTTCACCCCTCCACTTT.

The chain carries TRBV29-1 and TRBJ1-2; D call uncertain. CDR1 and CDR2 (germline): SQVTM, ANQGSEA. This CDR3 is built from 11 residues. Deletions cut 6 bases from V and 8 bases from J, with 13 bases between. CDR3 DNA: TGCAGCGTGGGGAAGGTTGGAGGCTACACCTTC. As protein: CSVGKVGGYTF. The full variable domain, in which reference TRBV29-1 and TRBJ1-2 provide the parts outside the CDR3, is SAVISQKPSRDICQRGTSLTIQCQVDSQVTMMFWYRQQPGQSLTLIATANQGSEATYESGFVIDKFPISRPNLTFSTLTVSNMSPEDSSIYLCSVGKVGGYTFGSGTRLTVV.

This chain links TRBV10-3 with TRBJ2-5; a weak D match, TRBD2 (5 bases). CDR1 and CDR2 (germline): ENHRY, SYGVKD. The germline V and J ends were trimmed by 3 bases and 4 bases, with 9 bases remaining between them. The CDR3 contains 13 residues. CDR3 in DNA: TGTGCCATCAGTGAACCTGGGAGAGAGACCCAGTACTTC. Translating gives CAISEPGRETQYF.

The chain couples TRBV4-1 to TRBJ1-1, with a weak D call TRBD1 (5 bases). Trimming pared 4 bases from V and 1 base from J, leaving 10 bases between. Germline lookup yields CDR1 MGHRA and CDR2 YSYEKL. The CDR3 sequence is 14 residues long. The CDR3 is CASSPPRGNTEAFF. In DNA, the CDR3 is TGCGCCAGCAGCCCCCCGAGGGGGAACACTGAAGCTTTCTTT.

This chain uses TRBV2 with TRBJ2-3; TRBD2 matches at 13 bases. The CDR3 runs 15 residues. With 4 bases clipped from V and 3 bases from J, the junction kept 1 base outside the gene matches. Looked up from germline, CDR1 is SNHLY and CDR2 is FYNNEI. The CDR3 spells CASSATSGGTDTQYF. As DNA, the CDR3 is TGTGCCAGCAGTGCGACTAGCGGGGGGACAGATACGCAGTATTTT.

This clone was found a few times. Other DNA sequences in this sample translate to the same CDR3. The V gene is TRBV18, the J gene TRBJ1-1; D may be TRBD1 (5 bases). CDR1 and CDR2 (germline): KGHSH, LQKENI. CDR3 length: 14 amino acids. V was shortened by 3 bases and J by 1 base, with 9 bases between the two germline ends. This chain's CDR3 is CASSPQGANTEAFF. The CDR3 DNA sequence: TGTGCCAGCTCACCGCAGGGCGCGAACACTGAAGCTTTCTTT.

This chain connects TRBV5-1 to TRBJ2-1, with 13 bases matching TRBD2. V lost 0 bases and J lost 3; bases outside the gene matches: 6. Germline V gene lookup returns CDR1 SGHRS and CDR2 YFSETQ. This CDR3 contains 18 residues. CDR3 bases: TGCGCCAGCAGCTTGGATACTAGCGGGGGGGTCTACTACAATGAGCAGTTCTTC. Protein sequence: CASSLDTSGGVYYNEQFF.

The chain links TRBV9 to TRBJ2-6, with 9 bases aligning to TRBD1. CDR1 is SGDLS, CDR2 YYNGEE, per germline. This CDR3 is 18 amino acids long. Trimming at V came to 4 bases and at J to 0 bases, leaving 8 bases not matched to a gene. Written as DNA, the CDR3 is TGTGCCAGCAGCCCCAGGACAGGGGTTTTCTCTGGGGCCAACGTCCTGACTTTC. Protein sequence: CASSPRTGVFSGANVLTF. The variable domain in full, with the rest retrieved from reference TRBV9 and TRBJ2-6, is DSGVTQTPKHLITATGQRVTLRCSPRSGDLSVYWYQQSLDQGLQFLIQYYNGEERAKGNILERFSAQQFPDLHSELNLSSLELGDSALYFCASSPRTGVFSGANVLTFGAGSRLTVL.

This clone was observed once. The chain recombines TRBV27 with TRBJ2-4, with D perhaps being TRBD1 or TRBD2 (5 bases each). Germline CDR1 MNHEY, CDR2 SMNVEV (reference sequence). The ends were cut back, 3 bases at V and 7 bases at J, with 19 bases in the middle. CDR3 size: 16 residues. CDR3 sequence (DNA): TGTGCCAGCAGTTTGGAGGCAGGGAAAGGATCTAACATTCAGTACTTC. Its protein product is CASSLEAGKGSNIQYF.

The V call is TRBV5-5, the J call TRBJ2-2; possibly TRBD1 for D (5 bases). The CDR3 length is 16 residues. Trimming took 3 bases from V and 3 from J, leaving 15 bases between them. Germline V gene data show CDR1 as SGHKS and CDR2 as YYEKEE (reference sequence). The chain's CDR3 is CASSSQTDTDTGELFF. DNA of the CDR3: TGTGCCAGCAGCTCCCAGACGGACACGGACACCGGGGAGCTGTTTTTT.

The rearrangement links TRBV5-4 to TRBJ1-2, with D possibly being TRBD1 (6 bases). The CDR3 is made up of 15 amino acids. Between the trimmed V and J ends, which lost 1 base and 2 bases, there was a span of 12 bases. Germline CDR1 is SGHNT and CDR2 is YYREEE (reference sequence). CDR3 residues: CASSLFGGQNYGYTF. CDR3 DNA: TGTGCCAGCAGCTTGTTCGGGGGGCAGAACTATGGCTACACCTTC.

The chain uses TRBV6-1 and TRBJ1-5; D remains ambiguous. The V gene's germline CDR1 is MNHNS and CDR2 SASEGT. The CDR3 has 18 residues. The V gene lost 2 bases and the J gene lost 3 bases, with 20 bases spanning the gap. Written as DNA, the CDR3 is TGTGCCAGCAGTGAACTGGTTCCCCATACGGGCTTCAATCAGCCCCAGCATTTT. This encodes CASSELVPHTGFNQPQHF.

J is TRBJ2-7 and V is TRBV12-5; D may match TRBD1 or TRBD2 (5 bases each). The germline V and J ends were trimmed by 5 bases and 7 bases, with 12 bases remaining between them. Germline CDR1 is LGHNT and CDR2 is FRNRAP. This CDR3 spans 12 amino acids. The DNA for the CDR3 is TGTGCTAGTGGTGGGGGTAGAGGGGAGCAGTACTTC. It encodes CASGGGRGEQYF.

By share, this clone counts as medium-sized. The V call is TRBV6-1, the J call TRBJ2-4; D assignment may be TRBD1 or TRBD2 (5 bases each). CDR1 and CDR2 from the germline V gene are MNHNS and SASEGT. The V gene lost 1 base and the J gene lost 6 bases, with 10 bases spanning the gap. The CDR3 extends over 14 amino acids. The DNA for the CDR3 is TGTGCCAGCAGTGAAGGCCGGGGCGGAAACATTCAGTACTTC. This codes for CASSEGRGGNIQYF.

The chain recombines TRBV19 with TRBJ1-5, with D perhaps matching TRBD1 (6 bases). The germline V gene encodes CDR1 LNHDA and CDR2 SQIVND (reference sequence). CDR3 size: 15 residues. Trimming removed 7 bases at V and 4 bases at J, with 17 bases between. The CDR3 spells CASKQGQGLNQPQHF. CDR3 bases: TGTGCCAGTAAGCAGGGGCAGGGCCTAAATCAGCCCCAGCATTTT.

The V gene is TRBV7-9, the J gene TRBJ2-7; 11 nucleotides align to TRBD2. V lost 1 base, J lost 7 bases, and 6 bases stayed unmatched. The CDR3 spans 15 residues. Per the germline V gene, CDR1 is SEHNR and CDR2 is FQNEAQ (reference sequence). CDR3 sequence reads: CASSLGLAGLWEQYF. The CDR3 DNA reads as TGTGCCAGCAGCTTAGGACTAGCGGGGCTTTGGGAGCAGTACTTC.

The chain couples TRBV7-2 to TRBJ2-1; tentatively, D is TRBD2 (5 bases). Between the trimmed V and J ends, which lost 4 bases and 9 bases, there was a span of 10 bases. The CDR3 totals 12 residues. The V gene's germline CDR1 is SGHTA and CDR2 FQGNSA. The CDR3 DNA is TGTGCCAGCAGCTCCACTAGTCTTGAGCAGTTCTTC. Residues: CASSSTSLEQFF.

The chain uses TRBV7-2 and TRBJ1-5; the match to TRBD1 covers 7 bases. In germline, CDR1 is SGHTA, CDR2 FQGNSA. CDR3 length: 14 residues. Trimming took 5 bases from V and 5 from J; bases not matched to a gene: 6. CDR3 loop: CASSRDSRDQPQHF. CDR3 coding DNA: TGTGCCAGCAGCCGGGACAGCCGGGATCAGCCCCAGCATTTT.

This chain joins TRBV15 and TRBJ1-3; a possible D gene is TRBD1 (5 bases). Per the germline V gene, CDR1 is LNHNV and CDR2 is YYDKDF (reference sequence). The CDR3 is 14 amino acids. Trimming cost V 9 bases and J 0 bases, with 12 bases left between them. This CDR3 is CATGEGSSGNTIYF. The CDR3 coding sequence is TGTGCCACGGGGGAGGGCAGCTCTGGAAACACCATATATTTT.

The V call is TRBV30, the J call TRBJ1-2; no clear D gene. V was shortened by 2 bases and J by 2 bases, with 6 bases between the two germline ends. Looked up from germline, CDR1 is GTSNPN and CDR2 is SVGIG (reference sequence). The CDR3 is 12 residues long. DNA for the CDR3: TGTGCCTGGAGTTTAGGGAACTATGGCTACACCTTC. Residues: CAWSLGNYGYTF.

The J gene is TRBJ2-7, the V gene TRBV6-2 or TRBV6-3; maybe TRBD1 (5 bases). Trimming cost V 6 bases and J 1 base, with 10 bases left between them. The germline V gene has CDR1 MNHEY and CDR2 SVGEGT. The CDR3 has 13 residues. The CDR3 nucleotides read TGTGCCAGCAGCCTCAGGGTTTCCTACGAGCAGTACTTC. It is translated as CASSLRVSYEQYF.

The CDR3 coding sequence is TGTGCCAGCAGCTTGGAGGGCGGGTTCTCTGGAAACACCATATATTTT. Its translation is CASSLEGGFSGNTIYF. The chain employs TRBV5-4 and TRBJ1-3; no firm D call. Trimming pared 0 bases from V and 0 bases from J, leaving 10 bases between. Germline lookup yields CDR1 SGHNT and CDR2 YYREEE (reference sequence). This CDR3 has 16 amino acids. Using reference TRBV5-4 and TRBJ1-3 for the parts outside the CDR3, the full variable domain is ETGVTQSPTHLIKTRGQQVTLRCSSQSGHNTVSWYQQALGQGPQFIFQYYREEENGRGNFPPRFSGLQFPNYSSELNVNALELDDSALYLCASSLEGGFSGNTIYFGEGSWLTVV.

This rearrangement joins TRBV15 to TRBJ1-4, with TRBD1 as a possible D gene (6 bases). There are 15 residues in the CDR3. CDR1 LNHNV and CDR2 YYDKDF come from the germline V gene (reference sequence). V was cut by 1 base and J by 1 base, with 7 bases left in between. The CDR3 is CATSRGGLTNEKLFF. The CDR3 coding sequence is TGTGCCACCAGCAGAGGGGGGCTAACTAATGAAAAACTGTTTTTT.

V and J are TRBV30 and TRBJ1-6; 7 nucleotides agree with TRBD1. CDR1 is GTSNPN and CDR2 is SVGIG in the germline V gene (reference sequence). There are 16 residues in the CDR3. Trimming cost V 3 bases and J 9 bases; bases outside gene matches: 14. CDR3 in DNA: TGTGCCTGGAGCGTCCAACAGGGGATCGGTGGTTCACCCCTCCACTTT. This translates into CAWSVQQGIGGSPLHF. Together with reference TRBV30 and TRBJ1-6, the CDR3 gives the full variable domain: SQTIHQWPATLVQPVGSPLSLECTVEGTSNPNLYWYRQAAGRGLQLLFYSVGIGQISSEVPQNLSASRPQDRQFILSSKKLLLSDSGFYLCAWSVQQGIGGSPLHFGNGTRLTVT.

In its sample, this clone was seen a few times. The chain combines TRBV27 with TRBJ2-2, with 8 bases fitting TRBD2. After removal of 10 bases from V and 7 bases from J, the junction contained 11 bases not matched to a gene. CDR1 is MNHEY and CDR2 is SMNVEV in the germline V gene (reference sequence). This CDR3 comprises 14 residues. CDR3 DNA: TGTGCCACGACGCGGGGGGCCAGAAACGGGGAGCTGTTTTTT. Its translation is CATTRGARNGELFF.

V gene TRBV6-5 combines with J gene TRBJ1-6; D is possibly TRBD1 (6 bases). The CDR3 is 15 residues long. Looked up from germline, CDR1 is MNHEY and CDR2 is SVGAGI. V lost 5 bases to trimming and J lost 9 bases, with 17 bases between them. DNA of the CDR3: TGTGCCAGCAGTAAATCACAGGGTGTGGGTTCACCCCTCCACTTT. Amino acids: CASSKSQGVGSPLHF.

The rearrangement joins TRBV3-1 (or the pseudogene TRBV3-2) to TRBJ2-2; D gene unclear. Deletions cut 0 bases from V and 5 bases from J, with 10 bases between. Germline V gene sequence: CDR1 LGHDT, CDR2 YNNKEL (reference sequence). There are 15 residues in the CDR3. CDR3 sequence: CASSQEGAGTGELFF. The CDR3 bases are TGTGCCAGCAGCCAAGAAGGCGCCGGGACCGGGGAGCTGTTTTTT.